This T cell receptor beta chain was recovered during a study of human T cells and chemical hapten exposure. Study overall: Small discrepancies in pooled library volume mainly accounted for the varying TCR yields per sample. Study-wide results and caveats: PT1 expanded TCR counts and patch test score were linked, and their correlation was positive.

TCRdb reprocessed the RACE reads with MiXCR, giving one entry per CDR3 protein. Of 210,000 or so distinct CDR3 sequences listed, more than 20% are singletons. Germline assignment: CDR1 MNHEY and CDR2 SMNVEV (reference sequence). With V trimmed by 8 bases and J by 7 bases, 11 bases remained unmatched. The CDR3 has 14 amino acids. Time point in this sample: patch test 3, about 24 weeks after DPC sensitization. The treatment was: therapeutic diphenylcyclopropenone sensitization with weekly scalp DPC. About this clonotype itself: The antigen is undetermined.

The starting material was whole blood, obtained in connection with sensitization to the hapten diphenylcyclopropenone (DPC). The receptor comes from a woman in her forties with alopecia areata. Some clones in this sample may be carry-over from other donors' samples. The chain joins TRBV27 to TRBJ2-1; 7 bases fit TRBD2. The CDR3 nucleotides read TGTGCCAGCCGGATTGGGGGGGGGTTAAATGAGCAGTTCTTC. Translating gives CASRIGGGLNEQFF.